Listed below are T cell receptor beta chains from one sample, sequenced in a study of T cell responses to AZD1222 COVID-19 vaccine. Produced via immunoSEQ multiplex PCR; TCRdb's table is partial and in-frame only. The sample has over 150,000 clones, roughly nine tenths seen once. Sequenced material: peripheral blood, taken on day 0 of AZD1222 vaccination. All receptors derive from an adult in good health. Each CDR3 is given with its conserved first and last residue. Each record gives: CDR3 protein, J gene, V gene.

CDR3: CASSRREGVVDTQYF
J: TRBJ2-3
V: TRBV3-1/TRBV3-2

CDR3: CASSLGSTTDTQYF
J: TRBJ2-3
V: TRBV7-9

CDR3: CASSLALTGGHEQFF
J: TRBJ2-1
V: TRBV7-2

CDR3: CASSLPLTGYTF
J: TRBJ1-2
V: TRBV28

CDR3: CASSLGTRVLYGYTF
J: TRBJ1-2
V: TRBV28

CDR3: CASSPYSERNTEAFF
J: TRBJ1-1
V: TRBV18

CDR3: CASSYKGEAFF
J: TRBJ1-1
V: TRBV6-2/TRBV6-3

CDR3: CASSSQGLSNEQFF
J: TRBJ2-1
V: TRBV7-2

CDR3: CASSLGEGSGGYTF
J: TRBJ1-2
V: TRBV7-8

CDR3: CASSDSTNYGYTF
J: TRBJ1-2
V: TRBV2

CDR3: CASSLCTWRARSQYF
J: TRBJ2-5
V: TRBV5-1

CDR3: CASSLRQGDTEAFF
J: TRBJ1-1
V: TRBV28

CDR3: CASSAQGFVSTDTQYF
J: TRBJ2-3
V: TRBV6-1

CDR3: CASRTGRGTEAFF
J: TRBJ1-1
V: TRBV2

CDR3: CASSPYPLGQGILGTEAFF
J: TRBJ1-1
V: TRBV28

CDR3: CASSLEGVNIYYGYTF
J: TRBJ1-2
V: TRBV5-5

CDR3: CASSKSTGFEQYF
J: TRBJ2-7
V: TRBV7-3

CDR3: CASLQYMNTEAFF
J: TRBJ1-1
V: TRBV12-3/TRBV12-4

CDR3: CASSQDLDRGETQYF
J: TRBJ2-5
V: TRBV4-3

CDR3: CASSLEQGFTEAFF
J: TRBJ1-1
V: TRBV28

CDR3: CASSQLLAGVGNTGELFF
J: TRBJ2-2
V: TRBV4-3

CDR3: CASSLMLRYEQYF
J: TRBJ2-7
V: TRBV7-9